These 12 T cell receptor beta chains originate from one sample sequenced in a study of beta chain features in type 1 diabetes. Their antigens are not known. Expressed TCRB transcripts were sequenced after all isolated RNA was converted to cDNA. Sequencing used immunoSEQ multiplex PCR; TCRdb keeps in-frame clones, though not all of them. The sample consists of approximately 280,000 clones, around 16% of them appearing once. Study findings and constraints: Shortening that was moderate but significant affected the TCRB CDR3s of Type 1 diabetes patients in all four CD4+ subsets.

Source material: naive CD4+ T cells from blood. The receptors shown here come from a young man with type 1 diabetes.

This CDR3 reads CASSQDPGTGIYYGYTF. CDR3 in DNA: TGTGCCAGCAGCCAAGACCCCGGGACAGGGATATACTATGGCTACACCTTC. This chain joins TRBV7-2 and TRBJ1-2, with 9 bases matching TRBD1. The CDR3 runs to 17 residues. After removal of 5 bases from V and 3 bases from J, the junction contained 13 bases not matched to a gene. Per the germline V gene, CDR1 is SGHTA and CDR2 is FQGNSA.

There are a few counts of this clone. This chain connects TRBV30 to TRBJ1-5; D gene uncertain. This CDR3 is 14 amino acids long. Looked up from germline, CDR1 is GTSNPN and CDR2 is SVGIG (reference sequence). The ends were cut back, 2 bases at V and 2 bases at J, with 10 bases in the middle. CDR3 nucleotide sequence: TGTGCCTGGAGTCTGTCACGGGGCAATCAGCCCCAGCATTTT. Protein product: CAWSLSRGNQPQHF.

V and J are TRBV7-9 and TRBJ2-5, with TRBD2 matching over 10 bases. The CDR3 spans 15 residues. V trimming: 5 bases; J trimming: 6 bases; junction bases outside the gene matches: 9. The germline gives CDR1 SEHNR, CDR2 FQNEAQ (reference sequence). CDR3 protein: CASSATSGAKKTQYF. The CDR3 DNA reads as TGTGCCAGCAGCGCTACTAGCGGGGCTAAGAAGACCCAGTACTTC.

This clone was seen more than once but under ten times. The gene calls are TRBV5-1 and TRBJ2-5; the D gene is possibly TRBD1 (6 bases). V was pared by 5 bases and J by 2 bases, with 13 bases between. The CDR3 has 14 amino acids. Germline CDR1 SGHRS, CDR2 YFSETQ. The CDR3: CASSSLGGQETQYF. CDR3 coding DNA: TGCGCCAGCAGTTCCCTAGGGGGACAAGAGACCCAGTACTTC.

The rearrangement uses TRBV28 and TRBJ2-1, with D possibly being TRBD1 (6 bases). Germline assignment: CDR1 MDHEN and CDR2 SYDVKM. V was pared by 6 bases and J by 4 bases, with 13 bases between. This CDR3 has 14 amino acids. CDR3 amino acids: CASRRQVHYNEQFF. CDR3 coding DNA: TGTGCCAGCAGGCGACAGGTCCATTACAATGAGCAGTTCTTC.

This clone was found a few times. The CDR3 loop reads CASSPAGTIDNEQFF. For the CDR3, the DNA is TGTGCCAGCAGTCCCGCCGGGACTATAGACAATGAGCAGTTCTTC. The V and J genes are TRBV7-9 and TRBJ2-1; 7 bases are shared with TRBD2. Germline V CDR1 and CDR2: SEHNR, FQNEAQ (reference sequence). The V and J ends lost 6 bases and 5 bases, in that order; junction bases with no gene match: 10. The CDR3 covers 15 residues.

The chain uses TRBV5-1 and TRBJ2-1, with 7 nucleotides matching TRBD2. With V trimmed by 1 base and J by 6 bases, 7 bases remained unmatched. There are 15 residues in the CDR3. Germline V gene data show CDR1 as SGHRS and CDR2 as YFSETQ. CDR3 bases: TGCGCCAGCAGCTTGAGTGCTAGCGGTCGCAATGAGCAGTTCTTC. This translates into CASSLSASGRNEQFF.

The CDR3 spells CASSRQGANYGYTF. The CDR3 DNA sequence: TGTGCCAGTAGTAGACAGGGGGCGAACTATGGCTACACCTTC. The J gene is TRBJ1-2, the V gene TRBV19; 10 positions match TRBD1. With V trimmed by 4 bases and J by 2 bases, 1 base remained unmatched. CDR1 and CDR2 from the germline V gene are LNHDA and SQIVND (reference sequence). The CDR3 spans 14 residues. Full variable domain (rest looked up from reference TRBV19 and TRBJ1-2): DGGITQSPKYLFRKEGQNVTLSCEQNLNHDAMYWYRQDPGQGLRLIYYSQIVNDFQKGDIAEGYSVSREKKESFPLTVTSAQKNPTAFYLCASSRQGANYGYTFGSGTRLTVV.

This clone was seen just once. The V and J genes are TRBV5-1 and TRBJ1-1, with TRBD1 as a possible D gene (5 bases). Germline V lookup: CDR1 SGHRS, CDR2 YFSETQ. CDR3 length equals 13 residues. V was shortened by 4 bases and J by 7 bases, with 14 bases between the two germline ends. CDR3 nucleotides: TGCGCCAGCAGCGGGGGGACGGAGTATGAAGCTTTCTTT. It specifies CASSGGTEYEAFF.

This clone was recorded a few times. This chain connects TRBV10-1 to TRBJ2-3; the match to TRBD2 covers 15 bases. Germline-derived CDR1 and CDR2 are WNHNN and SYGVQD (reference sequence). The CDR3 extends over 18 amino acids. Germline trimming cut 6 bases from V and 5 bases from J; bases unmatched to any gene: 12. The DNA for the CDR3 is TGCGCCAGCAGGACCCCTCGGACTAGCGGGGGGGCCGTAGATACGCAGTATTTT. Translation gives CASRTPRTSGGAVDTQYF.

This clone has more than one count but fewer than ten. This chain joins TRBV10-3 and TRBJ2-7; 7 nucleotides agree with TRBD1. The CDR3 loop spans 12 amino acids. CDR1 is ENHRY, CDR2 SYGVKD, per germline. V was pared by 9 bases and J by 3 bases, with 5 bases of the junction left unmatched. The DNA for the CDR3 is TGTGCCATTAGGACAGGAAACTACGAGCAGTACTTC. Translation: CAIRTGNYEQYF.

This clone has more than one count but fewer than ten. V gene TRBV1 combines with J gene TRBJ1-4; no DNA check was done on the table's D call, TRBD1. TRBV1 is marked as a pseudogene. The CDR3 is 17 residues long. The chain's CDR3 is CTSSHRTGGKTNEKLFF. The CDR3 DNA sequence: TGCACCAGCAGCCACCGGACAGGCGGAAAAACTAATGAAAAACTGTTTTTT.